A selection of T cell receptor beta chains follows, all from one sample in a study of T-cell reconstitution after alpha-beta-depleted transplantation in children. Via MiXCR, TCRdb re-called the PCR reads, giving one row per CDR3 protein. The table shows 500,000 to 650,000 distinct CDR3 sequences, with about an eighth occurring only once. The sequenced sample was PBMCs, mostly from graft donor cells, obtained 360 days after TCRalphabeta/CD19-depleted stem cell transplant. The receptors here all came from a male patient younger than 18 who had a stem cell transplant for acute myeloid leukemia, so the T cells may come from the graft donor. Both conserved end residues are part of each CDR3.

v_call,j_call,cdr3_aa
TRBV6-1,TRBJ1-3,CASSARMGGSGNTIYF
TRBV28,TRBJ1-1,CASSFSGANTEAFF
TRBV3-1,TRBJ2-7,CASSRDTGTRDF
TRBV7-2,TRBJ2-7,CASSLYGGGTYEQYF
TRBV12-3/TRBV12-4,TRBJ1-3,CASSLGGIGSGNTIYF
TRBV3-1,TRBJ2-7,CASSQESGNPYEQYF
TRBV5-1,TRBJ2-3,CASTLLALTDTQYF
TRBV6-1,TRBJ2-5,CASSLLARRETQYF
TRBV10-3,TRBJ2-7,CAIRDRGIYEQYF
TRBV15,TRBJ2-1,CATSPPPTSRNEQFF
TRBV20-1,TRBJ2-7,CSASTRLAVSYEQYF
TRBV29-1,TRBJ2-1,CSVEELAGGGSVNEQFF
TRBV6-5,TRBJ2-2,CASSYGQGVITGELFF
TRBV4-3,TRBJ2-1,CASSQVGGGRSGEQFF
TRBV9,TRBJ2-3,CASSVFRDSVTDTQYF
TRBV4-3,TRBJ2-3,CASSQGGLAGHVTQYF
TRBV10-3,TRBJ2-2,CATSDTNTGELFF
TRBV28,TRBJ2-7,CASSLCRKILGEQYF
TRBV6-2/TRBV6-3,TRBJ2-5,CASTSSGEYQETQYF
TRBV20-1,TRBJ2-5,CSARDWESPQETQYF
TRBV29-1,TRBJ1-2,CSVERGAYGYTF
TRBV10-3,TRBJ1-4,CAISPGPSNEKLFF
TRBV6-2/TRBV6-3,TRBJ2-1,CASSLAGRGTHEQFF
TRBV20-1,TRBJ2-3,CSARYFGRVDTQYF
TRBV6-6,TRBJ2-6,CAGGNSGANVLTF
TRBV3-1,TRBJ2-1,CACSGTGGSSYNEQFF
TRBV20-1,TRBJ2-7,CSASQALYDQYF